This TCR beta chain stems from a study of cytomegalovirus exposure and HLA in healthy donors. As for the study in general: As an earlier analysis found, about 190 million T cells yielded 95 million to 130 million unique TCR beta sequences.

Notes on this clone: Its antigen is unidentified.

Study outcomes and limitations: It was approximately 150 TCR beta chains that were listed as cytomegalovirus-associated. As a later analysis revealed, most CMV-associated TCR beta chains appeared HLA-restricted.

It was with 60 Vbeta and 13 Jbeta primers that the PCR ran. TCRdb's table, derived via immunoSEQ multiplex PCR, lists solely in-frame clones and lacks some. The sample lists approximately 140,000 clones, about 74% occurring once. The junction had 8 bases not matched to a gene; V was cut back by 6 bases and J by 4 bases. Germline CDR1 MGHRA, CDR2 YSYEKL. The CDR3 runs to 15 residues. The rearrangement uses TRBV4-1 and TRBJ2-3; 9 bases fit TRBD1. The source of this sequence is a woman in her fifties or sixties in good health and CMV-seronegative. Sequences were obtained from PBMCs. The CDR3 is CASSHPGTGPDTQYF. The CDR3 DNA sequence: TGCGCCAGCAGTCACCCCGGGACAGGGCCAGATACGCAGTATTTT.